A single sample gave rise to the 3 T cell receptor beta chains below, sequenced in a study of identical twins. MiXCR, applied by TCRdb to the 5' RACE reads, yields one record per CDR3 protein. This repertoire shows around 470,000 distinct CDR3 sequences, approximately 15% found once; its top ten account for about 0.52%. In addition, the sample was reused for a study of yellow fever vaccine responses in identical twins.

Sequencing was performed on CD4+ T cells sorted from blood. These receptors came from a woman aged 18-30 years in good health.

The chain carries TRBV6-5 and TRBJ2-7, with 10 bases identical to TRBD2. Unmatched junction bases numbered 8, after V lost 0 bases and J lost 3 bases. This CDR3 region has 17 residues. Germline-derived CDR1 and CDR2 are MNHEY and SVGAGI. The CDR3 nucleotides read TGTGCCAGCAGTTACTCTTTTAAGACTAGCGGGCTCTACGAGCAGTACTTC. This encodes CASSYSFKTSGLYEQYF.

This clonotype has at least ten counts. The CDR3 DNA sequence: TGTGCCAGCAGCCCCGGGACAGGGGGCACTGAAGCTTTCTTT. It is translated as CASSPGTGGTEAFF. The chain combines TRBV18 with TRBJ1-1; TRBD1 matches at 11 bases. This CDR3 is 14 amino acids long. Germline lookup yields CDR1 KGHSH and CDR2 LQKENI. V trimming: 8 bases; J trimming: 4 bases; junction bases outside the gene matches: 6. Complete variable domain (other parts from reference TRBV18 and TRBJ1-1): NAGVMQNPRHLVRRRGQEARLRCSPMKGHSHVYWYRQLPEEGLKFMVYLQKENIIDESGMPKERFSAEFPKEGPSILRIQQVVRGDSAAYFCASSPGTGGTEAFFGQGTRLTVV.

This rearrangement joins TRBV19 to TRBJ2-1, with D uncertain. V lost 5 bases, J lost 0 bases, and 11 bases lay in between. Germline V gene sequence: CDR1 LNHDA, CDR2 SQIVND (reference sequence). This CDR3 has 15 residues. The CDR3 bases are TGTGCCAGTAGTGTATACAGTGACTCCTACAATGAGCAGTTCTTC. This sequence encodes CASSVYSDSYNEQFF.